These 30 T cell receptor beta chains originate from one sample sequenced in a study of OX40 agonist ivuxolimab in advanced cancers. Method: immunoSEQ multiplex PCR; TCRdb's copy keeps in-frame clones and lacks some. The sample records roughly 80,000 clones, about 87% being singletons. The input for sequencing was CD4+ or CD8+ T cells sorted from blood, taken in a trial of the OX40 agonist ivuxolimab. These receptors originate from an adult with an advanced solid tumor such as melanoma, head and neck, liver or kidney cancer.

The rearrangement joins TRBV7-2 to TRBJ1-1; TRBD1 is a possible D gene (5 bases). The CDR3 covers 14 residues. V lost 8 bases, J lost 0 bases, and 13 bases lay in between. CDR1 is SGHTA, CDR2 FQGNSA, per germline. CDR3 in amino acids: CASRGQGVNTEAFF. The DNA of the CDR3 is TGTGCCAGCCGAGGCCAAGGGGTGAACACTGAAGCTTTCTTT.

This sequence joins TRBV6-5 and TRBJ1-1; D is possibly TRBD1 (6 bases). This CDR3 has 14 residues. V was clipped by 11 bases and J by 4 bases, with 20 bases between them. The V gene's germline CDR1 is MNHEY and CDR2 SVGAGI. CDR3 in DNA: TGTGCCTCACGATCACCCGGGGGGGCCACTGAAGCTTTCTTT. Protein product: CASRSPGGATEAFF.

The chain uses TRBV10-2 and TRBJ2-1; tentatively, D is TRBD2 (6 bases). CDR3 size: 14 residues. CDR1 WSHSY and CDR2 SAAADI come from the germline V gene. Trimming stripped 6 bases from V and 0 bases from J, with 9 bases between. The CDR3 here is CASREGYSYNEQFF. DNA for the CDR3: TGCGCCAGCAGGGAGGGTTACTCCTACAATGAGCAGTTCTTC.

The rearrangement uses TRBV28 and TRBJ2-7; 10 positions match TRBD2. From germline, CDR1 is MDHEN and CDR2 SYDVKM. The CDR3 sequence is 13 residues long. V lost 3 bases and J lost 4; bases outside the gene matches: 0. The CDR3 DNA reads TGTGCCAGCAGTTTGACTAGCGGGTACGAGCAGTACTTC. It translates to CASSLTSGYEQYF.

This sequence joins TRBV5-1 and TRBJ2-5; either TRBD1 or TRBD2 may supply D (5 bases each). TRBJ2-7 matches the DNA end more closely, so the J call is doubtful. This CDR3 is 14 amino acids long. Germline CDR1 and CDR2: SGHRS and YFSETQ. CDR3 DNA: TGCGCCAGCAGCCACGGGGACGAGTTGGACGAGCAGTACTTC. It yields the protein CASSHGDELDEQYF.

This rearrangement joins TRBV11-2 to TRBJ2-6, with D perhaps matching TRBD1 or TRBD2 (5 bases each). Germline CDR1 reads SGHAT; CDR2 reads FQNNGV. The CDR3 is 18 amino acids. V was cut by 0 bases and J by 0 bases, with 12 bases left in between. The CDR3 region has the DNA TGTGCCAGCAGCTTAGAATGGGGACGGAGCTCTGGGGCCAACGTCCTGACTTTC. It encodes CASSLEWGRSSGANVLTF.

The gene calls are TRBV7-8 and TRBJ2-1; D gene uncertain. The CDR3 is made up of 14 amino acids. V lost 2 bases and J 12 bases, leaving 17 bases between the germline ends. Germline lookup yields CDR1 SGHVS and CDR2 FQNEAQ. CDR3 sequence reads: CASSLTTGSHRQFF. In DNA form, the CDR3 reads TGTGCCAGCAGCTTAACCACCGGGTCCCACAGGCAGTTCTTC.

CDR3 sequence: CASSQGPDRAPGNTIYF. Here the CDR3 DNA reads TGCGCCAGCAGCCAAGGTCCCGACAGGGCCCCTGGAAACACCATATATTTT. The V call is TRBV4-3, the J call TRBJ1-3; 7 bases align to TRBD1. The CDR3 has 17 residues. V lost 1 base and J lost 2; bases outside the gene matches: 8. From germline, CDR1 is LGHNA and CDR2 YSLEER.

CDR3 sequence: CASSVGVSVTGELFF. CDR3 DNA sequence: TGTGCCAGCAGCGTAGGAGTCAGTGTCACCGGGGAGCTGTTTTTT. The rearrangement uses TRBV9 and TRBJ2-2; unclear D gene. This CDR3 has 15 residues. The V end was cut by 0 bases, the J end by 4 bases, with 10 bases between. Germline V gene lookup returns CDR1 SGDLS and CDR2 YYNGEE.

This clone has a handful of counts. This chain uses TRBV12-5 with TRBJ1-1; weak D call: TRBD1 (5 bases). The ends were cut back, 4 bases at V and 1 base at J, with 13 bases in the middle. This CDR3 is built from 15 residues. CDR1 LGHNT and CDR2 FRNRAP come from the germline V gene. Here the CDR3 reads CASGSQGLGNTEAFF. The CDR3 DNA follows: TGTGCTAGTGGTTCGCAGGGACTCGGGAACACTGAAGCTTTCTTT.

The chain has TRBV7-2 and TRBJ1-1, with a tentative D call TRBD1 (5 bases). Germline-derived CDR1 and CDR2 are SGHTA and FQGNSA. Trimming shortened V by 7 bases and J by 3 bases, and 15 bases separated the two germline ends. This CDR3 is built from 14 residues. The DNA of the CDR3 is TGTGCCAGCACCTCCCCTGGGGCATACACTGAAGCTTTCTTT. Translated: CASTSPGAYTEAFF. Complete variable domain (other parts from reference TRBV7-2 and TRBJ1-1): GAGVSQSPSNKVTEKGKDVELRCDPISGHTALYWYRQSLGQGLEFLIYFQGNSAPDKSGLPSDRFSAERTGGSVSTLTIQRTQQEDSAVYLCASTSPGAYTEAFFGQGTRLTVV.

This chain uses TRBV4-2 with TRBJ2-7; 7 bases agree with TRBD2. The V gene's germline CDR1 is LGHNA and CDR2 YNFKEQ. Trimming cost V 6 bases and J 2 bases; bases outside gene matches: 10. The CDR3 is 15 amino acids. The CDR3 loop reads CASRSFERGTYEQYF. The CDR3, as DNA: TGTGCCAGCAGGTCTTTCGAGCGGGGAACCTACGAGCAGTACTTC.

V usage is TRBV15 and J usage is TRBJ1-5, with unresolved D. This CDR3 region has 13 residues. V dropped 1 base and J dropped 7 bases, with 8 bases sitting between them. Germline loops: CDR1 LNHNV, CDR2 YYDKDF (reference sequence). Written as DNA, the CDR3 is TGTGCCACCAGCAGAGTGGGGTGGCAGCCCCAGCATTTT. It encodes CATSRVGWQPQHF.

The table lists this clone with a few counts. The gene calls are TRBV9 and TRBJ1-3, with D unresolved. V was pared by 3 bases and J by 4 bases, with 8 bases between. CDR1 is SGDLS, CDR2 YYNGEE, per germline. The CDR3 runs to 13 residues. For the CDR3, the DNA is TGTGCCAGCAGCGGGGGTTCGGGAAACACCATATATTTT. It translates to CASSGGSGNTIYF.

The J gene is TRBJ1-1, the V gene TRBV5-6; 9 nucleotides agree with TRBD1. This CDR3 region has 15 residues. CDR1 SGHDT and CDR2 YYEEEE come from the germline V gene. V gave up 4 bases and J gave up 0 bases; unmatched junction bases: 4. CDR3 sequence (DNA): TGTGCCAGCAGCCACGGGACAGGGATGAACACTGAAGCTTTCTTT. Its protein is CASSHGTGMNTEAFF.

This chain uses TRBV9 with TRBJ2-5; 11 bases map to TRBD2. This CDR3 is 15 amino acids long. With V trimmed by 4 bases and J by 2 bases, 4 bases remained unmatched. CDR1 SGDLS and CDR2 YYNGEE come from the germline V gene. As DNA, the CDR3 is TGTGCCAGCAGCTACCTAGCGGGGGGACAAGAGACCCAGTACTTC. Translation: CASSYLAGGQETQYF.

The CDR3 protein is CASSLNRLGNQPQHF. CDR3 coding DNA: TGTGCCAGCAGCCTAAACAGGTTGGGAAATCAGCCCCAGCATTTT. This chain links TRBV7-2 with TRBJ1-5; TRBD1 is a possible D gene (5 bases). Trimming shortened V by 5 bases and J by 4 bases, and 15 bases separated the two germline ends. The CDR3 is made up of 15 amino acids. The germline CDR1 and CDR2 sequences are SGHTA and FQGNSA. Drawing the rest from reference TRBV7-2 and TRBJ1-5, the complete variable domain is GAGVSQSPSNKVTEKGKDVELRCDPISGHTALYWYRQSLGQGLEFLIYFQGNSAPDKSGLPSDRFSAERTGGSVSTLTIQRTQQEDSAVYLCASSLNRLGNQPQHFGDGTRLSIL.

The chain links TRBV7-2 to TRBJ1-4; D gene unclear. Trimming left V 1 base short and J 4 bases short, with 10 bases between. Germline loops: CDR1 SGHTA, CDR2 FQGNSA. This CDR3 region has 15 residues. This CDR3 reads CASSLDAGNNEKLFF. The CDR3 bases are TGTGCCAGCAGCTTAGATGCGGGGAATAATGAAAAACTGTTTTTT.

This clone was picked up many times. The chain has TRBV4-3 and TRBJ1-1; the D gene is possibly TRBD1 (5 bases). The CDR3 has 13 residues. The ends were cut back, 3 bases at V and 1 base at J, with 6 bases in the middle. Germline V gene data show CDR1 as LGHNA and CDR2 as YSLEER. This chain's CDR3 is CASSQTENTEAFF. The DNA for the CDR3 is TGCGCCAGCAGCCAGACAGAGAACACTGAAGCTTTCTTT.

This chain's CDR3 is CASSSRGGQGFTEAFF. CDR3 nucleotide sequence: TGTGCCAGCAGCTCCCGGGGGGGACAGGGTTTCACTGAAGCTTTCTTT. The chain links TRBV7-9 to TRBJ1-1, with 9 nucleotides matching TRBD1. This CDR3 spans 16 amino acids. V lost 4 bases, J lost 4 bases, and 10 bases stayed unmatched. Germline CDR1 is SEHNR and CDR2 is FQNEAQ (reference sequence).

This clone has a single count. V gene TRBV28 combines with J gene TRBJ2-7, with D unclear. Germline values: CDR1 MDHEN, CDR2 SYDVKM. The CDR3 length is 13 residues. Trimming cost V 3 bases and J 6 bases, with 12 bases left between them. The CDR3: CASSFPPFTEQYF. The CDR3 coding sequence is TGTGCCAGCAGTTTTCCCCCCTTCACCGAGCAGTACTTC.

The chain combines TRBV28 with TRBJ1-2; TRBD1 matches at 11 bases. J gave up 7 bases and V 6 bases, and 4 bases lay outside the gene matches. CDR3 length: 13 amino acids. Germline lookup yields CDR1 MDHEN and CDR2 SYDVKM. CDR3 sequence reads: CASSRTGGIGYTF. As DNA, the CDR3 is TGTGCCAGCAGCCGGACAGGGGGCATTGGCTACACCTTC.

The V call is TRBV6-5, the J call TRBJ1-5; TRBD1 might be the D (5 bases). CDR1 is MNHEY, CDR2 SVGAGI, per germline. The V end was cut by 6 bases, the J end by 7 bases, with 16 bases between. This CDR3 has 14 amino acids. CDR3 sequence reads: CASRGPNEGQPQHF. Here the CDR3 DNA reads TGTGCCAGCAGGGGACCTAACGAAGGGCAGCCCCAGCATTTT.

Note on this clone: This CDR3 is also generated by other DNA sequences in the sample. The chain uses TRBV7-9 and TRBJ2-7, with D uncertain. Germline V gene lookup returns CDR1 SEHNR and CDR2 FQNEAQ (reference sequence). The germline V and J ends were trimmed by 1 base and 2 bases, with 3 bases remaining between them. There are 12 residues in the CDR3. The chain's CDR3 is CASSLEAYEQYF. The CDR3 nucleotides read TGTGCCAGCAGCTTAGAAGCCTACGAGCAGTACTTC.

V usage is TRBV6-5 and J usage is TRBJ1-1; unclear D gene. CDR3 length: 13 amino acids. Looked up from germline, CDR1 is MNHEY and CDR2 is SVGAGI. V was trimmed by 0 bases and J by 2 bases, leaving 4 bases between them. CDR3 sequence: CASSYSSNTEAFF. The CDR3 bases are TGTGCCAGCAGTTACTCGAGTAACACTGAAGCTTTCTTT.

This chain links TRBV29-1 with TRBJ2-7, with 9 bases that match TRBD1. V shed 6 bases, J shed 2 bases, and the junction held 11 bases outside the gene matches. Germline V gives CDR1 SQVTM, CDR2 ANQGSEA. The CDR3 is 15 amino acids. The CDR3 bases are TGCAGCGTCCCGAAGGACAGGGGATCGCCCTACGAGCAGTACTTC. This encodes CSVPKDRGSPYEQYF.

This CDR3 reads CASGLAPAPGTQYF. The CDR3 coding sequence is TGTGCTAGTGGTTTGGCCCCGGCCCCGGGTACGCAGTATTTT. The chain combines TRBV12-5 with TRBJ2-3, with D unclear. Germline V gene lookup returns CDR1 LGHNT and CDR2 FRNRAP. The CDR3 extends over 14 amino acids. Trimming shortened V by 1 base and J by 8 bases, and 13 bases separated the two germline ends.

The CDR3 is CASSLFGNSYEQYF. CDR3 nucleotides: TGTGCCAGCAGCTTATTCGGTAACTCCTACGAGCAGTACTTC. The J gene is TRBJ2-7, the V gene TRBV7-9; D call uncertain. The ends were cut back, 2 bases at V and 0 bases at J, with 8 bases in the middle. Looked up from germline, CDR1 is SEHNR and CDR2 is FQNEAQ (reference sequence). The CDR3 is 14 amino acids.

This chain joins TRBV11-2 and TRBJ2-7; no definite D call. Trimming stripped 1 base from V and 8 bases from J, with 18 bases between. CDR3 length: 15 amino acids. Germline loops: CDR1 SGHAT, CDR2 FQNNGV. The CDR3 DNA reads TGTGCCAGCAGCTTAGCTCGGACCGCCACTACGAAGCAGTACTTC. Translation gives CASSLARTATTKQYF.

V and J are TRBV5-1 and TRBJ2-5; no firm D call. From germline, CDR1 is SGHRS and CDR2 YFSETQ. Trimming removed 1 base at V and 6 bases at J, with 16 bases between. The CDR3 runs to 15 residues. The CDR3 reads CASSLLVTGQKTQYF. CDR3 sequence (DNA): TGCGCCAGCAGCTTGTTGGTTACCGGTCAGAAGACCCAGTACTTC.